This T cell receptor (beta chain) was recovered during a study of graft-versus-host responses after intestinal transplantation. Study-wide context: Induction using anti-thymocyte globulin, followed by tacrolimus and steroids for 2 to 4 years, was given to all recipients.

Germline V gives CDR1 SGDLS, CDR2 YYNGEE. CDR3 size: 15 residues. Trimming stripped 0 bases from V and 6 bases from J, with 16 bases between. Assay: immunoSEQ multiplex PCR; the TCRdb copy retains only in-frame clones and omits some. The data show over 10,000 clones, over 85% seen once. The V and J genes are TRBV9 and TRBJ2-7, with D possibly called TRBD1 or TRBD2 (5 bases each). The specimen was PBMCs, collected approximately 960 days after intestinal transplantation. The source of this sequence is a human patient who received an intestinal transplant, so some T cells may come from the graft donor. The CDR3 reads CASSVGDLAPGEQYF. CDR3 bases: TGTGCCAGCAGCGTAGGGGACCTGGCTCCGGGCGAGCAGTACTTC.